This T cell receptor beta chain was identified in a study of blood T cell repertoires in COVID-19. Across the study: PBMCs, B-cell-depleted T cells, or T cells provided the cDNA or gDNA that made up the material.

Repertoires were generated with immunoSEQ multiplex PCR, while TCRdb's copy carries only in-frame clones and drops some. The repertoire holds under 250,000 clones, with about 91% as singletons. The germline CDR1 and CDR2 sequences are MNHEY and SVGEGT. The CDR3 spans 13 residues. The junction had 4 bases not matched to a gene; V was cut back by 5 bases and J by 8 bases. Sequenced: peripheral blood. This chain joins TRBV6-2 or TRBV6-3 and TRBJ2-4; 9 bases align to TRBD1. This TCR was recovered from a woman in her twenties or thirties with COVID-19, enrolled during active disease. The CDR3 bases are TGTGCCAGCAGTGCCGGGACAGGGTACATTCAGTACTTC. It specifies CASSAGTGYIQYF.